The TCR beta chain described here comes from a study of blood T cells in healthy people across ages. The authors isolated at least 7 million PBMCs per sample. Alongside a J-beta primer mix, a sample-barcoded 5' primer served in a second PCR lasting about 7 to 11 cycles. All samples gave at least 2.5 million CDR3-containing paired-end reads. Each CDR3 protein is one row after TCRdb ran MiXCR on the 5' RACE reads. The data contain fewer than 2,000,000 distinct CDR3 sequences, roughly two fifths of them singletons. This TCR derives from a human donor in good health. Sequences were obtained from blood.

Here the CDR3 reads CASSSQGASDGYTF. CDR3 nucleotides: TGCGCCAGCAGCTCACAGGGGGCATCGGATGGCTACACCTTC. The chain employs TRBV5-1 and TRBJ1-2; 9 nucleotides match TRBD1. The germline gives CDR1 SGHRS, CDR2 YFSETQ. The CDR3 covers 14 residues. Trimming took 3 bases from V and 6 from J; bases not matched to a gene: 6.